This T cell receptor (beta chain) was documented in a study of T cells in Graves' hyperthyroidism and ophthalmopathy. Study-level points and caveats: Separating ophthalmopathy from stable hyperthyroidism was achieved by a 13 V-J model.

Amplification of TCR beta CDR3 regions was performed using RNA transcripts as template. HTBI primers drove first-round RT-PCR of the TCR CDR3. A single record per CDR3 protein comes from TCRdb applying MiXCR to the multiplex PCR reads. Among some 770,000 distinct CDR3 sequences listed, about 17% were seen once. Graves' hyperthyroidism without ophthalmopathy progression within 18 months was termed stable. Thyroid ultrasound, orbital computed tomography, clinical symptoms, and serum thyroxine and TRAb underpinned diagnoses. Roughly 9.1 ml of fresh peripheral blood supplied the PBMCs. The CDR3 runs 14 residues. The germline gives CDR1 DFQATT, CDR2 SNEGSKA (reference sequence). V was pared by 6 bases and J by 6 bases, with 21 bases between. As regards this clonotype: Its specificity is unknown.

Specimen: blood. The clonotype comes from a man younger than 35 with Graves' hyperthyroidism. J is TRBJ2-7 and V is TRBV20-1, with D possibly being TRBD2 (5 bases). CDR3 loop: CSAHPPGPRGEQYF. The CDR3 nucleotides read TGCAGTGCCCACCCGCCGGGCCCACGGGGCGAGCAGTACTTC.